These 9 T cell receptor beta chains came from one sample sequenced in a study of T cells in narcolepsy. The protocol was immunoSEQ multiplex PCR, while the TCRdb copy is restricted to in-frame clones and leaves out a portion. The profile shows about 33,000 clones, 85% to 90% of them singletons. Sequencing input: CD45RA- memory CD4+ T cells from PBMCs. The receptors derive from a human donor with narcolepsy.

In its sample, this clone was seen once. The chain has TRBV7-3 and TRBJ2-2, with D perhaps TRBD2 (7 bases). The CDR3 is 15 residues long. The ends were cut back, 5 bases at V and 7 bases at J, with 17 bases in the middle. Germline CDR1 and CDR2: SGHTA and FQGTGA. This chain's CDR3 is CASSPAAGADGELFF. CDR3 bases: TGTGCCAGCAGCCCAGCGGCGGGGGCGGACGGGGAGCTGTTTTTT.

The rearrangement links TRBV10-3 to TRBJ1-5, with TRBD1 identical over 8 bases. This CDR3 contains 14 residues. Germline trimming cut 6 bases from V and 7 bases from J; bases unmatched to any gene: 8. Looked up from germline, CDR1 is ENHRY and CDR2 is SYGVKD. Here the CDR3 reads CAISEGTGLQPQHF. The DNA for the CDR3 is TGTGCCATCAGCGAAGGGACAGGTTTACAGCCCCAGCATTTT.

The chain carries TRBV6-6 and TRBJ1-1, with 11 bases aligning to TRBD1. Germline CDR1 and CDR2: MNHNY and SVGAGI (reference sequence). This CDR3 spans 15 amino acids. V dropped 2 bases and J dropped 5; count of bases not matched to a gene: 4. The CDR3: CASSYGRDRGTEAFF. CDR3 in DNA: TGTGCCAGCAGTTACGGCCGGGACAGGGGGACTGAAGCTTTCTTT.

This clone came up once. The chain links TRBV9 to TRBJ1-1; D is perhaps TRBD1 (6 bases). Germline CDR1 reads SGDLS; CDR2 reads YYNGEE. This CDR3 has 15 residues. Trimming cost V 3 bases and J 11 bases, with 23 bases left between them. The CDR3 DNA follows: TGTGCCAGCAGCGCGGTACAGGGTTCCGGGGGGGTGGCTTTCTTT. Its protein product is CASSAVQGSGGVAFF.

V gene TRBV30 combines with J gene TRBJ1-1, with D unclear. This CDR3 is built from 13 residues. Germline V lookup: CDR1 GTSNPN, CDR2 SVGIG (reference sequence). The germline V and J ends were trimmed by 2 bases and 0 bases, with 7 bases remaining between them. CDR3 nucleotides: TGTGCCTGGAGTCGCAGAGTGAACACTGAAGCTTTCTTT. This translates into CAWSRRVNTEAFF. The variable domain in full, completed from reference TRBV30 and TRBJ1-1, reads SQTIHQWPATLVQPVGSPLSLECTVEGTSNPNLYWYRQAAGRGLQLLFYSVGIGQISSEVPQNLSASRPQDRQFILSSKKLLLSDSGFYLCAWSRRVNTEAFFGQGTRLTVV.

The rearrangement joins TRBV28 to TRBJ1-2, with 9 bases matching TRBD1. The V and J ends lost 6 bases and 4 bases, in that order; junction bases with no gene match: 12. The CDR3 sequence is 16 residues long. CDR1 and CDR2 (germline): MDHEN, SYDVKM. CDR3 residues: CASSSIGQGTPYGYTF. The DNA for the CDR3 is TGTGCCAGCAGCTCGATCGGACAGGGGACTCCCTATGGCTACACCTTC.

The chain combines TRBV28 with TRBJ1-5, with a possible D match to TRBD1 (5 bases). Germline values: CDR1 MDHEN, CDR2 SYDVKM. V was pared by 0 bases and J by 4 bases, with 13 bases between. The CDR3 loop spans 16 amino acids. The CDR3 DNA follows: TGTGCCAGCAGTTTATGGATCGGTACAGGAAATCAGCCCCAGCATTTT. Translated: CASSLWIGTGNQPQHF.

V and J are TRBV7-2 and TRBJ2-1; 11 positions agree with TRBD1. In germline, CDR1 is SGHTA, CDR2 FQGNSA. This CDR3 spans 13 amino acids. V was clipped by 5 bases and J by 9 bases; unmatched bases: 3. CDR3 residues: CASSRTGGTEQFF. CDR3 coding DNA: TGTGCCAGCAGCAGGACAGGGGGCACTGAGCAGTTCTTC. The full variable domain, its missing parts supplied by reference TRBV7-2 and TRBJ2-1, is GAGVSQSPSNKVTEKGKDVELRCDPISGHTALYWYRQSLGQGLEFLIYFQGNSAPDKSGLPSDRFSAERTGGSVSTLTIQRTQQEDSAVYLCASSRTGGTEQFFGPGTRLTVL.

The rearrangement joins TRBV27 to TRBJ2-2, with a possible D match to TRBD2 (6 bases). Germline-derived CDR1 and CDR2 are MNHEY and SMNVEV (reference sequence). The V end was cut by 1 base, the J end by 6 bases, with 6 bases between. The CDR3 is 13 residues long. The CDR3 region has the DNA TGTGCCAGCAGTTTATGGGGGGCCGGGGAGCTGTTTTTT. It specifies CASSLWGAGELFF.